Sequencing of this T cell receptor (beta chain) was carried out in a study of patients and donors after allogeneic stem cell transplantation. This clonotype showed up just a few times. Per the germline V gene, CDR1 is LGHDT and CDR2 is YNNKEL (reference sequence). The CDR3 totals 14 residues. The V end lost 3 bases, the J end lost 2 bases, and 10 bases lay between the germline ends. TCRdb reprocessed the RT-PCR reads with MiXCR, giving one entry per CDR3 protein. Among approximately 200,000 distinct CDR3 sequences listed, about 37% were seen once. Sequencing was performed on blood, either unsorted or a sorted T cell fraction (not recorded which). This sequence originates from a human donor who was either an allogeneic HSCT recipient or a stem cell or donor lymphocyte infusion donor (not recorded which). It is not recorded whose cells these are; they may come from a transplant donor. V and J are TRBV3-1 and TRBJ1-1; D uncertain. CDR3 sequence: CASSHLAGNTEAFF. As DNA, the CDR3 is TGTGCCAGCAGCCACCTAGCGGGTAACACTGAAGCTTTCTTT.